This entry features one TCR beta chain sequence. No antigen is known for it. This specimen comes from a study of OX40 agonist ivuxolimab in advanced cancers. Study-level information: The patients received agonistic anti-OX40 (CD134) antibody ivuxolimab. General study points: The mean number of expanded clones was higher in CD8+ T cells than in CD4+.

The repertoire was sequenced with immunoSEQ multiplex PCR; TCRdb's copy has only in-frame clones and lacks some. The sample shows some 97,000 clones, more than 85% of them seen only once. The CDR3 covers 15 residues. Trimming removed 4 bases at V and 7 bases at J, with 18 bases between. CDR1 is SGHRS, CDR2 YFSETQ, per germline. The sequenced sample was CD4+ or CD8+ T cells sorted from blood, obtained in a trial of the OX40 agonist ivuxolimab. The origin of this receptor is an adult with an advanced solid tumor such as melanoma, head and neck, liver or kidney cancer. The genes are TRBV5-1 and TRBJ1-5, with D tentatively TRBD1 (5 bases). In DNA, the CDR3 is TGCGCCAGCAGCCGCGGGGGGGAGGAGAGACAGCCCCAGCATTTT. It yields the protein CASSRGGEERQPQHF.